The 8 T cell receptor beta chains in this list originate from one sample, sequenced in a study of T-cell reconstitution after alpha-beta-depleted transplantation in children. TCRbeta library preparation incorporated unique molecular identifiers. One entry per CDR3 protein results from TCRdb running MiXCR on the PCR reads. The sample yields fewer than 130,000 distinct CDR3 sequences, 10% seen once. Sequenced material: PBMCs from the stem cell graft donor, taken from the stem cell graft. These receptor sequences come from a human donor who donated a stem cell graft to a child with acute lymphoblastic leukemia.

Many counts were recorded for this clonotype. The chain couples TRBV9 to TRBJ2-7; 9 nucleotides align to TRBD2. CDR1 SGDLS and CDR2 YYNGEE come from the germline V gene. This CDR3 has 17 residues. Unmatched junction bases numbered 11, after V lost 0 bases and J lost 4 bases. The CDR3 DNA is TGTGCCAGCAGCGTAGGTACGACGACTAGCGGATCTTACGAGCAGTACTTC. Its protein is CASSVGTTTSGSYEQYF.

This clonotype came up many times. V is TRBV14 and J is TRBJ2-3, with 14 bases that match TRBD2. Per germline, CDR1 SGHDN and CDR2 FVKESK. The J segment lost 2 bases and the V segment lost 1 base, leaving 5 bases of the junction unmatched. This CDR3 has 18 residues. In DNA form, the CDR3 reads TGTGCCAGCAGCCAAGTCTGGACTAGCGGGAGGATCACAGATACGCAGTATTTT. It translates to CASSQVWTSGRITDTQYF.

At least ten counts were recorded for this clonotype. This chain uses TRBV10-3 with TRBJ1-5; weak D call: TRBD1 (5 bases). The germline V gene encodes CDR1 ENHRY and CDR2 SYGVKD. The CDR3 covers 15 residues. Trimming removed 2 bases from V and 4 bases from J, with 12 bases in between. CDR3 in DNA: TGTGCCATCAGTGAGACCTCAGGGTTAAATCAGCCCCAGCATTTT. As protein: CAISETSGLNQPQHF.

This clonotype has ten or more counts. The chain links TRBV20-1 to TRBJ1-5; TRBD1 aligns across 7 bases. V dropped 1 base and J dropped 3; count of bases not matched to a gene: 6. The CDR3 is made up of 15 amino acids. Germline values: CDR1 DFQATT, CDR2 SNEGSKA (reference sequence). The DNA of the CDR3 is TGCAGTGCTAGAGGGTCGGGACAGAACAATCAGCCCCAGCATTTT. Protein sequence: CSARGSGQNNQPQHF.

This clonotype appeared many times. The rearrangement joins TRBV5-1 to TRBJ2-2, with D tentatively TRBD2 (5 bases). Trimming stripped 5 bases from V and 1 base from J, with 18 bases between. This CDR3 region has 17 residues. Germline V gives CDR1 SGHRS, CDR2 YFSETQ. Here the CDR3 DNA reads TGCGCCAGCAGTTGGACGGCAACGGGGAGGAACACCGGGGAGCTGTTTTTT. Residues: CASSWTATGRNTGELFF.

This clonotype was observed many times. The V and J genes are TRBV6-5 and TRBJ1-3, with D unresolved. This CDR3 is built from 14 residues. Trimming took 6 bases from V and 2 from J, leaving 11 bases between them. Germline CDR1 and CDR2: MNHEY and SVGAGI. The CDR3 DNA reads as TGTGCCAGCAGATATCGAGACGCTGGAAACACCATATATTTT. This sequence encodes CASRYRDAGNTIYF.

This clonotype has ten or more counts. This sequence joins TRBV15 and TRBJ1-5, with 7 bases matching TRBD1. The CDR3 extends over 15 amino acids. The J segment lost 9 bases and the V segment lost 0 bases, leaving 8 bases of the junction unmatched. Germline CDR1 LNHNV, CDR2 YYDKDF (reference sequence). CDR3 sequence (DNA): TGTGCCACCAGCAGAGAAGGGACAGTCAGCGGGCCCCAGCATTTT. Encoded protein: CATSREGTVSGPQHF.

This clonotype was recorded at least ten times. This chain joins TRBV20-1 and TRBJ2-7, with D perhaps assigned TRBD1 or TRBD2 (6 bases each). The CDR3 is 14 residues long. Germline values: CDR1 DFQATT, CDR2 SNEGSKA (reference sequence). The V end was cut by 6 bases, the J end by 4 bases, with 19 bases between. CDR3 amino acids: CSAEAPGGAYEQYF. DNA of the CDR3: TGCAGTGCAGAAGCCCCCGGGGGCGCTTACGAGCAGTACTTC.